Here is one TCR beta chain with its context. Its antigen is currently unknown. Unrecorded immune exposures were likely, despite nominal health at sampling. The data are from a study of cytomegalovirus exposure and HLA in healthy donors. Points from the study as a whole: Highly shared variants forming one cluster were likely a sequencing artifact. Most of the TCR beta V segments (in an earlier analysis) were productive either about 90% or about 30% of the time. Some TCR beta chains (roughly 160 of them) were listed as cytomegalovirus-associated.

The CDR3 contains 15 residues. The germline CDR1 and CDR2 sequences are SGHNT and YENEEA. Deletions cut 2 bases from V and 4 bases from J, with 15 bases between. Primers for the PCR totalled 60 Vbeta and 13 Jbeta. Generated by immunoSEQ multiplex PCR, the TCRdb table keeps only in-frame clones and is missing some. The data hold over 150,000 clones, with under 90% observed a single time. This TCR was sampled from a man aged 25-40 years in good health and CMV-seropositive. What was sequenced was PBMCs. J is TRBJ2-7 and V is TRBV11-3; D may be TRBD1 (5 bases). The CDR3 loop is CASSLRAQGRYEQYF. CDR3 nucleotides: TGTGCCAGCAGCTTAAGAGCTCAGGGAAGGTACGAGCAGTACTTC.